What follows are 3 T cell receptor beta chains derived from one specimen sequenced in a study of blood T cell repertoires in COVID-19. The method was immunoSEQ multiplex PCR; TCRdb's version includes in-frame clones alone and lacks a portion of them. In the table there are about 11,000 clones, about 71% of which are singletons. Material: peripheral blood. The source is a man in his sixties with COVID-19, enrolled during active disease.

A single count supports this clone. The rearrangement uses TRBV2 and TRBJ1-1; D is perhaps TRBD1 (5 bases). CDR1 and CDR2 from the germline V gene are SNHLY and FYNNEI. The CDR3 spans 14 residues. Trimming took 7 bases from V and 1 from J, leaving 13 bases between them. CDR3 in DNA: TGTGCCAGCAAAATGGGACTGGAGAACACTGAAGCTTTCTTT. This codes for CASKMGLENTEAFF.

V and J are TRBV9 and TRBJ1-3; 7 bases are shared with TRBD1. The germline gives CDR1 SGDLS, CDR2 YYNGEE. Trimming took 3 bases from V and 4 from J; bases not matched to a gene: 4. This CDR3 region has 14 residues. CDR3 sequence: CASSDPRGGNTIYF. The CDR3 DNA reads TGTGCCAGCAGCGACCCCAGGGGGGGAAACACCATATATTTT. Together with reference TRBV9 and TRBJ1-3, the CDR3 gives the full variable domain: DSGVTQTPKHLITATGQRVTLRCSPRSGDLSVYWYQQSLDQGLQFLIQYYNGEERAKGNILERFSAQQFPDLHSELNLSSLELGDSALYFCASSDPRGGNTIYFGEGSWLTVV.

The chain recombines TRBV6-5 with TRBJ2-7, with D perhaps TRBD1 (6 bases). CDR1 and CDR2 (germline): MNHEY, SVGAGI. The CDR3 loop spans 15 amino acids. Trimming cost V 2 bases and J 7 bases, with 18 bases left between them. CDR3 DNA sequence: TGTGCCAGCAGTTACCGCGTGACAGGTCTTACGGAGCAGTACTTC. This translates into CASSYRVTGLTEQYF.